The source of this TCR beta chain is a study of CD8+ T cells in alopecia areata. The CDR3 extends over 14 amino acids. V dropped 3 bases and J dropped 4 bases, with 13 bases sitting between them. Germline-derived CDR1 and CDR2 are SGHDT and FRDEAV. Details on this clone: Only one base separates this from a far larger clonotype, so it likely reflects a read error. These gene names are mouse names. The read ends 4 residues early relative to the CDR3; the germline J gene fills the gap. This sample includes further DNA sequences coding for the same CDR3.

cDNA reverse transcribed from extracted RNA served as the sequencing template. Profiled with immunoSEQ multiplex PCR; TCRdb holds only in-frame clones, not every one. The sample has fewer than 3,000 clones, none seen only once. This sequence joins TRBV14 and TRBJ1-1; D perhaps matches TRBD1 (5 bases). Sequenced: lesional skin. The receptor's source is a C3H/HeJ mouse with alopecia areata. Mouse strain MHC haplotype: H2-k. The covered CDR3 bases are TGTGCCAGCAGTTCCGGGACGGGGGGCACA. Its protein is CASSSGTGGT. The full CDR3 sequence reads CASSSGTGGTEVFF.